These 18 T cell receptor beta chains came from one sample sequenced in a study of blood T cell repertoires in COVID-19. Assay: immunoSEQ multiplex PCR; the TCRdb copy retains only in-frame clones and omits some. The data show approximately 340,000 clones, with more than 70% seen just once and 2.5% to 3.5% held by the top ten. Sequencing used peripheral blood. The receptors derive from a young man with active or convalescent COVID-19.

This chain joins TRBV6-1 and TRBJ1-2; weak D call: TRBD1 (5 bases). The CDR3 contains 16 residues. Germline loops: CDR1 MNHNS, CDR2 SASEGT. Trimming left V 6 bases short and J 8 bases short, with 25 bases between. The CDR3 bases are TGTGCCAGCAGGGAACTCACCTCGGGCAGGGCCGCGGGCTACACCTTC. Amino acid sequence: CASRELTSGRAAGYTF.

This clone was seen just once. This chain uses TRBV28 with TRBJ2-7; D gene uncertain. V was cut by 8 bases and J by 2 bases, with 10 bases left in between. Germline V gene data show CDR1 as MDHEN and CDR2 as SYDVKM. CDR3 size: 12 residues. Here the CDR3 reads CASLGRTYEQYF. The CDR3 DNA follows: TGTGCCAGCCTGGGCCGTACCTACGAGCAGTACTTC. The variable domain in full, with the rest retrieved from reference TRBV28 and TRBJ2-7, is DVKVTQSSRYLVKRTGEKVFLECVQDMDHENMFWYRQDPGLGLRLIYFSYDVKMKEKGDIPEGYSVSREKKERFSLILESASTNQTSMYLCASLGRTYEQYFGPGTRLTVT.

The V gene is TRBV7-2, the J gene TRBJ2-7; D gene ambiguous. Germline CDR1 is SGHTA and CDR2 is FQGNSA. Trimming removed 1 base from V and 0 bases from J, with 7 bases in between. The CDR3 is 14 residues long. The DNA of the CDR3 is TGTGCCAGCAGCTTAGGCTGGAGCTCCTACGAGCAGTACTTC. Translated, it gives CASSLGWSSYEQYF.

The genes are TRBV14 and TRBJ2-3, with a tentative D call TRBD2 (6 bases). Germline V CDR1 and CDR2: SGHDN, FVKESK. V lost 0 bases and J 0 bases, leaving 13 bases between the germline ends. CDR3 length: 17 amino acids. CDR3 sequence reads: CASSQDLSRGSTDTQYF. In nucleotides, the CDR3 is TGTGCCAGCAGCCAAGATCTCTCGCGGGGAAGCACAGATACGCAGTATTTT.

The chain has TRBV27 and TRBJ1-5, with 9 positions matching TRBD1. This CDR3 is 16 amino acids long. Germline V lookup: CDR1 MNHEY, CDR2 SMNVEV (reference sequence). V dropped 6 bases and J dropped 6; count of bases not matched to a gene: 12. The CDR3, as DNA: TGTGCCAGCAGAGAATTGGACAGGGGAGTAGGTCAGCCCCAGCATTTT. Translated, it gives CASRELDRGVGQPQHF.

The gene calls are TRBV19 and TRBJ1-5; D gene uncertain. V lost 3 bases, J lost 0 bases, and 9 bases lay in between. CDR3 length: 15 residues. Per germline, CDR1 LNHDA and CDR2 SQIVND (reference sequence). The CDR3 here is CASSIRRYSNQPQHF. The CDR3 DNA reads as TGTGCCAGTAGTATCCGCAGGTATAGCAATCAGCCCCAGCATTTT. Full variable domain (remainder filled in from reference TRBV19 and TRBJ1-5): DGGITQSPKYLFRKEGQNVTLSCEQNLNHDAMYWYRQDPGQGLRLIYYSQIVNDFQKGDIAEGYSVSREKKESFPLTVTSAQKNPTAFYLCASSIRRYSNQPQHFGDGTRLSIL.

This clone was recorded only once. The chain joins TRBV18 to TRBJ1-4; D unclear. Germline loops: CDR1 KGHSH, CDR2 LQKENI. V dropped 6 bases and J dropped 5 bases, with 13 bases sitting between them. This CDR3 contains 14 residues. The CDR3 DNA sequence: TGTGCCAGCTCCCAGGCCAGAGACAATGAAAAACTGTTTTTT. Amino acid sequence: CASSQARDNEKLFF. Full variable domain (rest looked up from reference TRBV18 and TRBJ1-4): NAGVMQNPRHLVRRRGQEARLRCSPMKGHSHVYWYRQLPEEGLKFMVYLQKENIIDESGMPKERFSAEFPKEGPSILRIQQVVRGDSAAYFCASSQARDNEKLFFGSGTQLSVL.

The chain recombines TRBV24-1 with TRBJ2-1, with D perhaps matching TRBD2 (5 bases). The V end was cut by 2 bases, the J end by 9 bases, with 22 bases between. This CDR3 is 17 amino acids long. CDR1 KGHDR and CDR2 SFDVKD come from the germline V gene. The CDR3 DNA is TGTGCCACCAGTGATTCGAGAAGTTTACGTCTAGCCTTTGAGCAGTTCTTC. It codes for CATSDSRSLRLAFEQFF.

This rearrangement joins TRBV7-9 to TRBJ2-7, with 9 positions matching TRBD1. The CDR3 runs 14 residues. Germline V gives CDR1 SEHNR, CDR2 FQNEAQ (reference sequence). Trimming at V came to 3 bases and at J to 7 bases, leaving 7 bases not matched to a gene. CDR3 protein: CASSFGQGSWEQYF. The CDR3 nucleotides read TGTGCCAGCAGCTTCGGACAGGGGTCATGGGAGCAGTACTTC.

The chain joins TRBV30 to TRBJ2-1; 8 nucleotides match TRBD2. V gave up 0 bases and J gave up 6 bases; unmatched junction bases: 4. CDR3 length: 14 amino acids. Germline loops: CDR1 GTSNPN, CDR2 SVGIG (reference sequence). The CDR3 here is CAWSVLAGGNEQFF. The CDR3 DNA is TGTGCCTGGAGTGTACTTGCGGGAGGCAATGAGCAGTTCTTC. The entire variable domain, with the rest obtained from reference TRBV30 and TRBJ2-1, is as follows: SQTIHQWPATLVQPVGSPLSLECTVEGTSNPNLYWYRQAAGRGLQLLFYSVGIGQISSEVPQNLSASRPQDRQFILSSKKLLLSDSGFYLCAWSVLAGGNEQFFGPGTRLTVL.

The V gene is TRBV18, the J gene TRBJ1-1, with TRBD1 as a possible D gene (6 bases). Trimming shortened V by 3 bases and J by 1 base, and 9 bases separated the two germline ends. CDR1 KGHSH and CDR2 LQKENI come from the germline V gene. This CDR3 contains 14 residues. CDR3 nucleotides: TGTGCCAGCTCACCGGGGGCGCCGAACACTGAAGCTTTCTTT. Translating gives CASSPGAPNTEAFF.

This clone was detected a few times. The V and J genes are TRBV7-2 and TRBJ2-7, with 8 bases matching TRBD2. The germline V gene encodes CDR1 SGHTA and CDR2 FQGNSA. This CDR3 comprises 16 residues. The V and J ends lost 1 base and 6 bases, in that order; junction bases with no gene match: 11. CDR3 residues: CASSLEAAGGVGEQYF. CDR3 coding DNA: TGTGCCAGCAGCTTAGAGGCGGCGGGGGGCGTCGGCGAGCAGTACTTC. The whole variable domain, filled in from reference TRBV7-2 and TRBJ2-7, reads GAGVSQSPSNKVTEKGKDVELRCDPISGHTALYWYRQSLGQGLEFLIYFQGNSAPDKSGLPSDRFSAERTGGSVSTLTIQRTQQEDSAVYLCASSLEAAGGVGEQYFGPGTRLTVT.

This chain links TRBV28 with TRBJ2-7; TRBD2 matches at 11 bases. CDR1 MDHEN and CDR2 SYDVKM come from the germline V gene. The CDR3 is 16 amino acids. The junction had 6 bases not matched to a gene; V was cut back by 3 bases and J by 2 bases. The CDR3 protein is CASSLGLGLAAYEQYF. In nucleotides, the CDR3 is TGTGCCAGCAGTTTGGGTCTGGGACTAGCGGCCTACGAGCAGTACTTC.

This sequence joins TRBV9 and TRBJ1-1; D not resolved. CDR1 and CDR2 from the germline V gene are SGDLS and YYNGEE. V dropped 0 bases and J dropped 7 bases, with 16 bases sitting between them. The CDR3 runs to 15 residues. CDR3 DNA: TGTGCCAGCAGCGTAGTGGGGAGCCTTACAAGTGAAGCTTTCTTT. Residues: CASSVVGSLTSEAFF.

This clone was found once. The V call is TRBV30, the J call TRBJ2-2; possible D gene TRBD1, 5 bases. The CDR3 covers 13 residues. The V end was cut by 4 bases, the J end by 6 bases, with 12 bases between. Per germline, CDR1 GTSNPN and CDR2 SVGIG (reference sequence). The DNA of the CDR3 is TGTGCCTGGACCATCAGGGTGGCCGGGGAGCTGTTTTTT. Protein sequence: CAWTIRVAGELFF.

The CDR3 protein is CASSRTLGAGVYF. The CDR3 DNA follows: TGTGCCAGCAGTCGAACCTTAGGGGCGGGAGTGTACTTC. The chain combines TRBV6-5 with TRBJ2-7; 7 nucleotides align to TRBD2. There are 13 residues in the CDR3. V dropped 5 bases and J dropped 12; count of bases not matched to a gene: 13. Germline CDR1 is MNHEY and CDR2 is SVGAGI.

The rearrangement links TRBV5-1 to TRBJ1-5, with 7 bases lining up with TRBD1. The germline gives CDR1 SGHRS, CDR2 YFSETQ. The junction had 6 bases not matched to a gene; V was cut back by 0 bases and J by 0 bases. The CDR3 sequence is 17 residues long. As DNA, the CDR3 is TGCGCCAGCAGCTTGGAGGGGGCTGCCTATAGCAATCAGCCCCAGCATTTT. Translation gives CASSLEGAAYSNQPQHF. Variable domain in full (rest from reference TRBV5-1 and TRBJ1-5): KAGVTQTPRYLIKTRGQQVTLSCSPISGHRSVSWYQQTPGQGLQFLFEYFSETQRNKGNFPGRFSGRQFSNSRSEMNVSTLELGDSALYLCASSLEGAAYSNQPQHFGDGTRLSIL.

This rearrangement joins TRBV5-4 to TRBJ2-3; no reliable D call. V lost 6 bases to trimming and J lost 2 bases, with 10 bases between them. Germline CDR1 is SGHNT and CDR2 is YYREEE (reference sequence). The CDR3 covers 13 residues. In nucleotides, the CDR3 is TGTGCCAGCACGCACAGAAACACAGATACGCAGTATTTT. This translates into CASTHRNTDTQYF.